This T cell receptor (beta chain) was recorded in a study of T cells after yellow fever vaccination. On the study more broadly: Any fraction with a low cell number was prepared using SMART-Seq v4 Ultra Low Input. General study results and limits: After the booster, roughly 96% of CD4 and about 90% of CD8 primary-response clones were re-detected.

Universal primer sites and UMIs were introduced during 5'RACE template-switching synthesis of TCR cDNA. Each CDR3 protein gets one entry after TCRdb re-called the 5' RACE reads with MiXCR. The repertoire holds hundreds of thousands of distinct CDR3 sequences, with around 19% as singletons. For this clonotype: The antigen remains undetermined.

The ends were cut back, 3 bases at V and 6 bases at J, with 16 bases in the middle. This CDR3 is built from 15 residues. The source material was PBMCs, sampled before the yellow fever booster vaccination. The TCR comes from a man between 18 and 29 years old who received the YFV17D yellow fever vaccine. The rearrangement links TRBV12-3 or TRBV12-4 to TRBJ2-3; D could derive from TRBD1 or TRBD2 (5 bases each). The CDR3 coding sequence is TGTGCCAGCAGTTTCGGGCAGGGAGAGAGGGATACGCAGTATTTT. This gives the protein CASSFGQGERDTQYF.